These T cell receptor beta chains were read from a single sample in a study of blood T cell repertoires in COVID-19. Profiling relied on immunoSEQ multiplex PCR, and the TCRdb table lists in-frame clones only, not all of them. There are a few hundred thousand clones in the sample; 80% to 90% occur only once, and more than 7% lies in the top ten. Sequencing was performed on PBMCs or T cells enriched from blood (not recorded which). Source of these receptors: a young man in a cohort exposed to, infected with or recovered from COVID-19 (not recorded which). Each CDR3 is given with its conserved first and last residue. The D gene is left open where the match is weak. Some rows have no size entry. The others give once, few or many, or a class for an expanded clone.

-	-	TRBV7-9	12	CASHPTDTEAFF
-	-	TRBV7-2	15	CASSLARVDFYGYTF
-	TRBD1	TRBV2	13	CASSRTGVSPLHF
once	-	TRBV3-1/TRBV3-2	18	CASSLRSQPRDNAYEQYF
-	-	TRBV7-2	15	CASSQTSLAKNIQYF
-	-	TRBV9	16	CASTAGLPDFGNEQFF
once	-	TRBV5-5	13	CASRGLGADTQYF
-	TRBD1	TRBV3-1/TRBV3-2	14	CASSSGQGAFGYTF
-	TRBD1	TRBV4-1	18	CASSQDPPEGQGNYEQYF
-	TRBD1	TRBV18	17	CASSPSERDRHTDTQYF
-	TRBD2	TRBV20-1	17	CSASGDIAGEDDNEQFF
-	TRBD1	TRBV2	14	CASSASRGEYGYTF
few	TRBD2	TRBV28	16	CASSSPVAGDLETQYF
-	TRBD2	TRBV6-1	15	CASSEIAGGEETQYF
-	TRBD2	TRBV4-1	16	CASSQIRTSRTYEQYF
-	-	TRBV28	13	CASEDKSYNEQFF
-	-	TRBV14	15	CASSQDQGRTGELFF
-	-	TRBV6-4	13	CASSDSGTPEQFF
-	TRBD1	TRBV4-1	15	CASAGTEINTGELFF
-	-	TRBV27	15	CASSSKLSSNQPQHF
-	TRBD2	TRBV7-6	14	CASSLGTSGSEQYF
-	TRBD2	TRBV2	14	CASSERAGVWGQYF
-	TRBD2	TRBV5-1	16	CASSSKLAGGPYEQYF
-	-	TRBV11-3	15	CASSQIDLRSYEQYF
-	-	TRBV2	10	CASRGPEEYF
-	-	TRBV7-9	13	CASSFGDNYGYTF
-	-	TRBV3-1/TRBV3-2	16	CASSSHSGTGTNEQFF
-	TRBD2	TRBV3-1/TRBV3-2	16	CASSRRPAGNTDTQYF
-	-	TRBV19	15	CASTPLDRNTGELFF
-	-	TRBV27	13	CASSLGGIGEQFF
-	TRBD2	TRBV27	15	CASSFSGLYQETQYF
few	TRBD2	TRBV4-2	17	CASSQDKSGRATPTQYF
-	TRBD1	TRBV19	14	CASFTGTGAGAYTF
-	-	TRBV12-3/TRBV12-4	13	CASSFAEYYEQYF
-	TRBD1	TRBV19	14	CASTRQGAGTEAFF
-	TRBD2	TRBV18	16	CASSGTSGSSGETQYF
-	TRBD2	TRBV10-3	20	CAISESLIALNPAGEETQYF
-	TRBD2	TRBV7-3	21	CASSQGTSGRFGPSSYNEQFF
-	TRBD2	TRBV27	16	CASSLVTSGRVNEQFF